These T cell receptor beta chains were read from a single sample in a study of T cell responses to AZD1222 COVID-19 vaccine. TCRdb's copy holds only in-frame clones and misses some; the assay was immunoSEQ multiplex PCR. The sample includes some 110,000 clones, around 83% of them seen just once. Sequenced material: peripheral blood, taken 28 days after the second AZD1222 dose. These receptors were taken from an adult who received the AZD1222 COVID-19 vaccine. Both conserved end residues are part of each CDR3. Fields, in order: clone size, J gene, V gene, D gene, CDR3 DNA, CDR3 protein. D genes are given only for firm matches. Size tells how often a clone was seen (once, few, many) or the class of an expanded clone, and some rows leave it out.

>.|TRBJ1-1|TRBV5-6|.
TGTGCCAGCAGCTTGGGGCCGGCTTCGAACACTGAAGCTTTCTTT
CASSLGPASNTEAFF
>.|TRBJ1-3|TRBV7-2|.
TGTGCCAGCACCCTAGACTCCTTTGGGCCTGGAAACACCATATATTTT
CASTLDSFGPGNTIYF
>.|TRBJ1-6|TRBV27|.
TGTGCCAGCAGGCCCGGACAGCAACAAAATTCACCCCTCCACTTT
CASRPGQQQNSPLHF
>.|TRBJ2-3|TRBV20-1|.
TGCAGTGCTCCGAGTCGTGGTACGCAGTATTTT
CSAPSRGTQYF
>.|TRBJ1-3|TRBV6-5|.
TGTGCCAGCAAGGGCGACGGAAACACCATATATTTT
CASKGDGNTIYF
>.|TRBJ2-7|TRBV5-8|.
TGTGCCAGCAGCTTGCCGGGAACCTACGAGCAGTACTTC
CASSLPGTYEQYF
>.|TRBJ1-2|TRBV3-1/TRBV3-2|.
TGTGCCAGCAGCCAAAACGGATCACCCCGCTTGGGCTACACCTTC
CASSQNGSPRLGYTF
>once|TRBJ2-7|TRBV14|TRBD1
TGTGCCAGCAGCCTTACAGGGGATTGGTCCTACGAGCAGTACTTC
CASSLTGDWSYEQYF
>.|TRBJ1-4|TRBV3-1/TRBV3-2|TRBD1
TGTGCCAGCAGCCTGTTCGGGCGGGACAGGGGATCGACTAATGAAAAACTGTTTTTT
CASSLFGRDRGSTNEKLFF
>.|TRBJ2-2|TRBV28|TRBD1
TGTGCCAGCGGCCTACAGGGGGCGGGAACCGGGGAGCTGTTTTTT
CASGLQGAGTGELFF
>.|TRBJ2-5|TRBV7-3|.
TGTGCCAGCAGCCTGGACTCCTCCGAGTCAGGGGCCCAGTACTTC
CASSLDSSESGAQYF
>.|TRBJ1-4|TRBV5-8|TRBD1
TGTGCCAGCAGCTTTAGGGGGCTGACTAATGAAAAACTGTTTTTT
CASSFRGLTNEKLFF
>.|TRBJ2-7|TRBV3-1/TRBV3-2|.
TGTGCCAGCAGCCACGCCAGGGCCTACGAGCAGTACTTC
CASSHARAYEQYF
>once|TRBJ1-2|TRBV6-1|.
TGTGCCAGCAGTGAAACAGGGTGGGAGTATGGCTACACCTTC
CASSETGWEYGYTF
>.|TRBJ1-2|TRBV6-1|.
TGTGCCAGCAGTGACCTCTATGGCTACACCTTC
CASSDLYGYTF
>.|TRBJ1-3|TRBV28|.
TGTGCCAGCACGGGCGGCTCTGGAAACACCATATATTTT
CASTGGSGNTIYF
>.|TRBJ1-6|TRBV5-4|.
TGTGCCAGCAGCTTGAATCGTGGACAATATTCACCCCTCCACTTT
CASSLNRGQYSPLHF
>.|TRBJ1-2|TRBV12-3/TRBV12-4|.
TGTGCCAGCAGTTTGATTCAGTCCGGCTACACCTTC
CASSLIQSGYTF
>once|TRBJ1-1|TRBV7-9|.
TGTGCCAGCTGGTTGAACACTGAAGCTTTCTTT
CASWLNTEAFF
>.|TRBJ1-1|TRBV12-3/TRBV12-4|.
TGTGCCAGCAGTGCCCAGGGTAACACTGAAGCTTTCTTT
CASSAQGNTEAFF
>.|TRBJ1-6|TRBV11-2|.
TGTGCCAGCAGCTCTACACCCTCCAAGGCGTATTCACCCCTCCACTTT
CASSSTPSKAYSPLHF
>.|TRBJ1-6|TRBV29-1|TRBD1
TGCAGCGCCCGACAGGGCTATAATTCACCCCTCCACTTT
CSARQGYNSPLHF
>.|TRBJ1-5|TRBV19|.
TGTGCCAGTAGTACTGGCGGTAGCAATCAGCCCCAGCATTTT
CASSTGGSNQPQHF
>.|TRBJ1-1|TRBV5-6|TRBD1
TGTGCCAGCAGTTACATAGGGACAGAGAACACTGAAGCTTTCTTT
CASSYIGTENTEAFF
>.|TRBJ2-7|TRBV6-5|.
TGTGCCAGCACCAGGGCCGATATCTCCTACGAGCAGTACTTC
CASTRADISYEQYF
>few|TRBJ1-3|TRBV25-1|.
TGTGCCAGCAGCCCTACCAGGGGCATAAACACCATATATTTT
CASSPTRGINTIYF
>.|TRBJ2-3|TRBV5-1|.
TGCGCCAGCAGTTTCGCGGCCACAGATACGCAGTATTTT
CASSFAATDTQYF
>.|TRBJ2-2|TRBV11-2|.
TGTGCCAGCAGCCCAAACAGGGTGATGGGCACCGGGGAGCTGTTTTTT
CASSPNRVMGTGELFF
>once|TRBJ1-1|TRBV30|.
TGTGCCTGGAGTCCCACGAACACTGAAGCTTTCTTT
CAWSPTNTEAFF
>.|TRBJ1-5|TRBV24-1|.
TGTGCCACCAGTGAACAGGGAGGCAATCAGCCCCAGCATTTT
CATSEQGGNQPQHF
>few|TRBJ1-2|TRBV12-3/TRBV12-4|.
TGTGCCAGCAGTTTAGGCACGTATGGCTACACCTTC
CASSLGTYGYTF
>.|TRBJ2-2|TRBV2|.
TGTGCCAGCAACAGGAACACGAACACCGGGGAGCTGTTTTTT
CASNRNTNTGELFF
>.|TRBJ1-1|TRBV4-2|TRBD1
TGTGCCAGCAGCCGGTCTGACAGGGGCACTGAAGCTTTCTTT
CASSRSDRGTEAFF
>.|TRBJ1-1|TRBV7-2|TRBD1
TGTGCCAGCAGCTTCGGACAGGTGAACACTGAAGCTTTCTTT
CASSFGQVNTEAFF
>.|TRBJ1-1|TRBV5-6|TRBD1
TGTGCCAGCAGCTTTATACAGGGGAGGAGGACTGAAGCTTTCTTT
CASSFIQGRRTEAFF
>.|TRBJ1-6|TRBV5-4|TRBD1
TGTGCCAGCAGCGCGGGACAGGGGGATTCACCCCTCCACTTT
CASSAGQGDSPLHF
>.|TRBJ2-1|TRBV3-1/TRBV3-2|.
TGTGCCAGCAGCCAAGCGGGGCGGTACAATGAGCAGTTCTTC
CASSQAGRYNEQFF
>.|TRBJ2-7|TRBV4-1|.
TGCGCCAGCAGCCAAGATTTAGGGTACTACGAGCAGTACTTC
CASSQDLGYYEQYF
>.|TRBJ2-1|TRBV30|.
TGTGCCTGGAGCCGCTCCTACAATGAGCAGTTCTTC
CAWSRSYNEQFF
>.|TRBJ1-4|TRBV6-2/TRBV6-3|TRBD1
TGTGCCAGCAGTTACGGACAGGGTGGTCTTCGTGAAAAACTGTTTTTT
CASSYGQGGLREKLFF
>.|TRBJ1-2|TRBV5-4|.
TGTGCCAGCAGCTTGCTTGGAGGGAATGGCTACACCTTC
CASSLLGGNGYTF
>once|TRBJ1-1|TRBV7-2|.
TGTGCCAGCAGCTCGGGGGGGGTACAGAACACTGAAGCTTTCTTT
CASSSGGVQNTEAFF
>.|TRBJ1-2|TRBV28|.
TGTGCCAGCAGTAAACAGACCTATGGCTACACCTTC
CASSKQTYGYTF
>.|TRBJ2-7|TRBV19|.
TGTGCCAGTAGGGATAGGGGCTCCTACGAGCAGTACTTC
CASRDRGSYEQYF
>.|TRBJ1-6|TRBV9|.
TGTGCCAGCAGCGGTCAGGGATCGGGTAATTCACCCCTCCACTTT
CASSGQGSGNSPLHF
>.|TRBJ2-2|TRBV5-1|.
TGCGCCAGCAGCTTGGGGGACGGTCCGAACACCGGGGAGCTGTTTTTT
CASSLGDGPNTGELFF
>.|TRBJ1-5|TRBV7-2|.
TGTGCCAGCAGCTTAAGGTTCAACCAGCCCCAGCATTTT
CASSLRFNQPQHF
>.|TRBJ2-4|TRBV12-3/TRBV12-4|TRBD2
TGTGCCAGCAGCCCCGTGGGGGGGAACATTCAGTACTTC
CASSPVGGNIQYF
>.|TRBJ2-2|TRBV28|.
TGTGCCAGCATTACGGGTCAGGGTAACGCCGGGGAGCTGTTTTTT
CASITGQGNAGELFF
>.|TRBJ1-2|TRBV28|.
TGTGCCAGCAGTTTAAGAGCTAACTATGGCTACACCTTC
CASSLRANYGYTF
>.|TRBJ2-7|TRBV28|.
TGTGCCACCCTTGGTGGAGACAGTAAGGCCGAGCAGTACTTC
CATLGGDSKAEQYF
>.|TRBJ1-5|TRBV7-2|.
TGTGCCAGCAGCTTAGGACTAGCCCGAGATCAGCCCCAGCATTTT
CASSLGLARDQPQHF
>.|TRBJ1-5|TRBV30|.
TGTGCCTGGAGTCCGGGCTTAAGCAATCAGCCCCAGCATTTT
CAWSPGLSNQPQHF
>.|TRBJ1-5|TRBV6-5|.
TGTGCCAGCAGTTGGCAAACCAGCAATCAGCCCCAGCATTTT
CASSWQTSNQPQHF
>once|TRBJ1-2|TRBV6-1|.
TGTGCCAGCAGTGACAGGGACATCTATGGCTACACCTTC
CASSDRDIYGYTF